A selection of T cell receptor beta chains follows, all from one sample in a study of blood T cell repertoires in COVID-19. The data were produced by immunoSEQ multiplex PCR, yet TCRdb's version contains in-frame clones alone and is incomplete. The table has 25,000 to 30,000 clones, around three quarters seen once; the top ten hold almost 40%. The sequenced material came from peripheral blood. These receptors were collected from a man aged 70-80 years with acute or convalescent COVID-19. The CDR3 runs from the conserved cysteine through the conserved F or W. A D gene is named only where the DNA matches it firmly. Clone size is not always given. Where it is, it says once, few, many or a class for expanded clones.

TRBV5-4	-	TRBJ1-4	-	CASSLSEGIHEKLFF	TGTGCCAGCAGCTTGTCGGAGGGGATCCATGAAAAACTGTTTTTT
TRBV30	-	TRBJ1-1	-	CAWSRGQRGLNTEAFF	TGTGCCTGGAGCCGAGGACAGAGAGGGTTGAACACTGAAGCTTTCTTT
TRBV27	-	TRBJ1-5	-	CASRDSLNQPQHF	TGTGCCAGCAGGGACAGTTTAAATCAGCCCCAGCATTTT
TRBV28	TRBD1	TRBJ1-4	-	CATVRIGTGNEKLFF	TGTGCCACGGTGCGGATCGGGACAGGGAATGAAAAACTGTTTTTT
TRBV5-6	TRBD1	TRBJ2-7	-	CASSSLTGGSDEQYF	TGTGCCAGCAGCTCATTGACAGGGGGCTCTGACGAGCAGTACTTC
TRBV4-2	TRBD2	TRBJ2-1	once	CASSQETIGLAGPNEQFF	TGTGCCAGCAGCCAGGAGACTATAGGACTAGCGGGACCAAATGAGCAGTTCTTC
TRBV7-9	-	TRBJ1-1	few	CASSSQNTEAFF	TGTGCCAGCAGCTCCCAGAACACTGAAGCTTTCTTT
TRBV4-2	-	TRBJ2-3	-	CASSQDWLADTQYF	TGTGCCAGCAGCCAAGATTGGTTAGCAGATACGCAGTATTTT
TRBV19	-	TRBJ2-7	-	CASSIVSGVEQYF	TGTGCCAGTAGTATAGTTTCAGGGGTCGAGCAGTACTTC
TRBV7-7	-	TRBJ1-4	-	CASSLVAGNEKLFF	TGTGCCAGCAGCTTAGTTGCAGGGAATGAAAAACTGTTTTTT
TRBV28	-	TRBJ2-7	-	CASSFAGSSNEQYF	TGTGCCAGCAGTTTTGCGGGATCGTCGAACGAGCAGTACTTC
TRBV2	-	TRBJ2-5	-	CASSEWSGETQYF	TGTGCCAGCAGTGAGTGGAGTGGGGAGACCCAGTACTTC
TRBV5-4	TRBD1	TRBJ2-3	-	CASSHQQGRGDTQYF	TGTGCCAGCAGCCACCAACAGGGGAGAGGTGATACGCAGTATTTT
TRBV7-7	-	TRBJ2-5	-	CASSLVGGAQETQYF	TGTGCCAGCAGCTTAGTCGGAGGAGCCCAAGAGACCCAGTACTTC
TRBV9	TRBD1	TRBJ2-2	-	CASSVGTGSWDGELFF	TGTGCCAGCAGCGTAGGGACAGGGTCTTGGGACGGGGAGCTGTTTTTT
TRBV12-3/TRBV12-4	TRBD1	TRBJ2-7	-	CASRPGQYYEQYF	TGTGCCAGCAGACCGGGACAGTACTACGAGCAGTACTTC
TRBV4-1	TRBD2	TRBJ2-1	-	CASSQDRSGGNNEQFF	TGCGCCAGCAGCCAAGATCGTAGCGGGGGAAACAATGAGCAGTTCTTC
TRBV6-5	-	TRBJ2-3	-	CAGRRAGTDTQYF	TGTGCCGGAAGGAGGGCCGGCACAGATACGCAGTATTTT
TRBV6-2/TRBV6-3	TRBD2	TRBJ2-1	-	CASSNPHLGTSGRDEQFF	TGTGCCAGCAGTAACCCCCACCTCGGGACTAGCGGGAGGGATGAGCAGTTCTTC
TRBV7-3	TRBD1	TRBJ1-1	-	CASSSGQVTEAFF	TGTGCCAGCAGCAGTGGACAGGTAACTGAAGCTTTCTTT
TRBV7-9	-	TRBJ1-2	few	CASSLPGQYGYTF	TGTGCCAGCAGCTTACCAGGGCAGTATGGCTACACCTTC
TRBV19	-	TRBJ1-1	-	CASSIGGGRSTEAFF	TGTGCCAGTAGTATAGGGGGGGGGCGCAGCACTGAAGCTTTCTTT
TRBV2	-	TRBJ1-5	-	CASSVMSGNQPQHF	TGTGCCAGCAGTGTAATGTCTGGCAATCAGCCCCAGCATTTT
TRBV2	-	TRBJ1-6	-	CASSAGTTSSPLHF	TGTGCCAGCAGTGCGGGGACAACAAGTTCACCCCTCCACTTT
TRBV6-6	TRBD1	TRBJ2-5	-	CASSRNRDRGRQETQYF	TGTGCCAGCAGTCGGAACCGGGACAGGGGCCGCCAAGAGACCCAGTACTTC
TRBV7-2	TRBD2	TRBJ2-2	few	CASSPQIAGGPVGGELFF	TGTGCCAGCAGCCCCCAGATAGCGGGAGGGCCGGTCGGCGGGGAGCTGTTTTTT
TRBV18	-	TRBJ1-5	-	CASSPGPDQPQHF	TGTGCCAGCTCACCTGGGCCGGATCAGCCCCAGCATTTT
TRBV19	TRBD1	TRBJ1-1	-	CASSRMGQVLGAFF	TGTGCCAGTAGTAGAATGGGACAGGTCCTGGGAGCTTTCTTT
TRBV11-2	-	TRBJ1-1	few	CASSGDAGTEAFF	TGTGCCAGCAGCGGTGATGCGGGGACTGAAGCTTTCTTT
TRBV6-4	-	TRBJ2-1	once	CASSDSGGPNNEQFF	TGTGCCAGCAGTGACTCGGGCGGGCCGAACAATGAGCAGTTCTTC
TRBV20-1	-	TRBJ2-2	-	CSAINTGELFF	TGCAGTGCAATAAACACCGGGGAGCTGTTTTTT
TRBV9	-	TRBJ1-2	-	CASSYTSYGYTF	TGTGCCAGCAGCTACACCTCCTATGGCTACACCTTC
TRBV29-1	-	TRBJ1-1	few	CSVESGEDINEAFF	TGCAGCGTCGAAAGCGGGGAGGATATCAATGAAGCTTTCTTT
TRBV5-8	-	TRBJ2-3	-	CASSRSGSTDTQYF	TGTGCCAGCAGCCGTTCCGGTTCCACAGATACGCAGTATTTT
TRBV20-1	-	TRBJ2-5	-	CSAQTEETQYF	TGCAGTGCCCAGACTGAAGAGACCCAGTACTTC
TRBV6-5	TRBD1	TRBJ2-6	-	CASSSGQAAGANVLTF	TGTGCCAGCAGTTCGGGACAGGCGGCTGGGGCCAACGTCCTGACTTTC
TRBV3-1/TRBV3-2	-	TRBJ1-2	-	CASSQDLEFYGYTF	TGTGCCAGCAGCCAAGACTTAGAGTTCTATGGCTACACCTTC
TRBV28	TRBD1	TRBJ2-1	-	CASDRQGLNEQFF	TGTGCCAGCGACCGACAGGGATTAAATGAGCAGTTCTTC
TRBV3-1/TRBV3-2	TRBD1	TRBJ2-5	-	CASSDKIQGRETQYF	TGTGCCAGCAGCGATAAAATACAGGGGCGAGAGACCCAGTACTTC
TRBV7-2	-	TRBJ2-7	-	CASSLFRGYEQYF	TGTGCCAGCAGCTTGTTTCGGGGTTACGAGCAGTACTTC
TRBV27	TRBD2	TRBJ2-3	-	CASSPSGGARVDTQYF	TGTGCCAGCAGTCCGTCCGGGGGGGCACGGGTAGATACGCAGTATTTT
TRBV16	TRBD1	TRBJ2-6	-	CASSHRGTGSGANVLTF	TGTGCCAGCAGCCATCGGGGGACAGGGTCTGGGGCCAACGTCCTGACTTTC